The present TCR beta chain was sequenced within a study of neurological immune-mediated disorders. Germline V gene data show CDR1 as LNHDA and CDR2 as SQIVND (reference sequence). Trimming cost V 6 bases and J 9 bases, with 11 bases left between them. This CDR3 comprises 11 residues. The cDNA was generated by 5'RACE with 10-nucleotide random UMIs. Every sequencing run returned over 180 million TCR-beta sequences, which were derived from 15-18 subjects. TCRdb reprocessed the 5' RACE reads via MiXCR and lists one record per CDR3 protein. The sample records about 52,000 distinct CDR3 sequences, around 4% being singletons. The study's findings and limits: The level of TCR clonal expansion was highest in patients with HTLV-1-associated myelopathy and lowest in multiple sclerosis, where it fell below the level seen in healthy controls.

As to this clonotype: Its target is unknown.

Sequencing input: PBMCs. This receptor was obtained from a man aged 55 to 70 with multiple sclerosis. The chain has TRBV19 and TRBJ1-1, with a tentative D call TRBD1 (5 bases). In DNA, the CDR3 is TGTGCCAGTAGGTTGTTGGGGCAAGCTTTCTTT. Translated: CASRLLGQAFF.